Below are 13 T cell receptor beta chains sequenced from a single sample in a study of blood T cell repertoires in COVID-19. Profiling relied on immunoSEQ multiplex PCR, and the TCRdb table lists in-frame clones only, not all of them. The data show roughly 200,000 clones, with roughly 81% seen just once and 8% to 13% held by the top ten. Sequenced material: peripheral blood. The source of these receptors is a woman in her 40s with COVID-19, enrolled during active disease.

The genes are TRBV27 and TRBJ2-1, with D possibly being TRBD2 (6 bases). V lost 7 bases to trimming and J lost 7 bases, with 14 bases between them. Germline-derived CDR1 and CDR2 are MNHEY and SMNVEV (reference sequence). There are 13 residues in the CDR3. This CDR3 is CASTVTGRNEQFF. Written as DNA, the CDR3 is TGTGCCAGCACCGTGACCGGGAGAAATGAGCAGTTCTTC.

The chain is built from TRBV28 and TRBJ1-5; D might be TRBD1 (5 bases). The germline gives CDR1 MDHEN, CDR2 SYDVKM. CDR3 length: 14 amino acids. CDR3 DNA: TGTGCTTCAAACCAGGGACTGCTCAATCAGCCCCAGCATTTT. It is translated as CASNQGLLNQPQHF.

The CDR3 spells CSVEGRQGVYNEQFF. The CDR3 bases are TGCAGCGTTGAGGGACGGCAGGGGGTATACAATGAGCAGTTCTTC. The J gene is TRBJ2-1, the V gene TRBV29-1; the match to TRBD1 covers 7 bases. The CDR3 totals 15 residues. Germline V gives CDR1 SQVTM, CDR2 ANQGSEA. J gave up 4 bases and V 3 bases, and 9 bases lay outside the gene matches.

This clone has ten or more counts. The chain has TRBV14 and TRBJ1-1; possibly TRBD1 for D (5 bases). This CDR3 is 12 amino acids long. Germline V gene sequence: CDR1 SGHDN, CDR2 FVKESK. V was cut by 3 bases and J by 10 bases, with 12 bases left in between. The CDR3 loop is CASSHSRVVAFF. The CDR3 region has the DNA TGTGCCAGCAGCCATAGCAGGGTGGTAGCTTTCTTT.

The chain combines TRBV19 with TRBJ2-6; TRBD1 matches 7 bases. The CDR3 has 14 residues. Germline trimming cut 7 bases from V and 2 bases from J; bases unmatched to any gene: 2. The germline gives CDR1 LNHDA, CDR2 SQIVND (reference sequence). The CDR3 bases are TGTGCCAGTAACGACAGGGCTGGGGCCAACGTCCTGACTTTC. This codes for CASNDRAGANVLTF.

The chain uses TRBV19 and TRBJ1-1, with 8 positions matching TRBD1. V lost 8 bases and J lost 7; bases outside the gene matches: 9. CDR1 and CDR2 (germline): LNHDA, SQIVND (reference sequence). CDR3 length: 13 residues. CDR3 nucleotide sequence: TGTGCCAGTGGCTGGGGGACAGGCTATGAAGCTTTCTTT. This gives the protein CASGWGTGYEAFF.

This chain uses TRBV30 with TRBJ2-7; D gene ambiguous. The CDR3 is made up of 13 amino acids. The ends were cut back, 4 bases at V and 3 bases at J, with 13 bases in the middle. Per the germline V gene, CDR1 is GTSNPN and CDR2 is SVGIG (reference sequence). CDR3 region: CAWKGRGNYEQYF. Written as DNA, the CDR3 is TGTGCCTGGAAAGGAAGAGGTAACTACGAGCAGTACTTC.

This clone occurred many times. This chain links TRBV9 with TRBJ1-5; TRBD1 matches 9 bases. CDR1 is SGDLS, CDR2 YYNGEE, per germline. The CDR3 sequence is 15 residues long. V was clipped by 8 bases and J by 0 bases; unmatched bases: 6. The CDR3, as DNA: TGTGCCAGTTCACAGGGGGCCTTTAGCAATCAGCCCCAGCATTTT. This encodes CASSQGAFSNQPQHF.

The gene calls are TRBV6-6 and TRBJ1-1; 8 bases match TRBD1. CDR3 length: 15 amino acids. Germline CDR1 reads MNHNY; CDR2 reads SVGAGI (reference sequence). The V segment lost 2 bases and the J segment 1 base; nucleotides outside the gene matches: 3. CDR3 amino acids: CASSYVQGANTEAFF. CDR3 nucleotide sequence: TGTGCCAGCAGTTACGTTCAGGGGGCGAACACTGAAGCTTTCTTT.

The V call is TRBV2, the J call TRBJ2-1; TRBD2 matches 7 bases. Germline CDR1 reads SNHLY; CDR2 reads FYNNEI. The CDR3 contains 15 residues. The V segment lost 8 bases and the J segment 4 bases; nucleotides outside the gene matches: 11. The CDR3 sequence: CASPVTGGPYNEQFF. The DNA for the CDR3 is TGTGCCAGCCCGGTTACGGGGGGACCTTACAATGAGCAGTTCTTC.

The chain links TRBV14 to TRBJ2-1; 7 nucleotides line up with TRBD2. With 5 bases clipped from V and 4 bases from J, the junction kept 8 bases outside the gene matches. The CDR3 sequence is 15 residues long. Germline CDR1 and CDR2: SGHDN and FVKESK. CDR3 in amino acids: CASSAASGHYNEQFF. CDR3 nucleotides: TGTGCCAGCAGCGCCGCTAGCGGCCATTACAATGAGCAGTTCTTC.

Concerning this clone: The junction does not match germline at one end; this may be a read error. V is TRBV12-3 or TRBV12-4 and J is TRBJ2-1, with D perhaps matching TRBD1 (5 bases). The CDR3 extends over 12 amino acids. This CDR3 is CASSLTTGERFF. CDR3 in DNA: TGTGCCAGCAGTTTAACTACAGGTGAGCGGTTCTTC.

J is TRBJ2-2 and V is TRBV6-5; weak D call: TRBD2 (6 bases). The CDR3 totals 14 residues. Germline loops: CDR1 MNHEY, CDR2 SVGAGI. Trimming removed 10 bases at V and 2 bases at J, with 14 bases between. The CDR3 sequence: CAIRGTFNTGELFF. The CDR3 DNA is TGTGCCATTCGCGGGACTTTTAACACCGGGGAGCTGTTTTTT.